This T cell receptor (beta chain) originates from a study of radiotherapy plus CTLA-4 blockade in lung cancer. Study-wide context: There were objective responses in 15% to 20% of patients, and approximately 30% had disease control.

Using immunoSEQ multiplex PCR, the repertoire was profiled, and TCRdb retains in-frame clones only, with some absent. The sample yields 65,000 to 70,000 clones, 70% to 80% seen once. The CDR3 spans 15 residues. Germline V lookup: CDR1 SGHNT, CDR2 YYREEE (reference sequence). The ends lost 4 bases at V and 5 bases at J; junction bases unmatched: 7. The sequencing here drew on peripheral blood, taken from a patient treated with radiotherapy plus ipilimumab. This chain links TRBV5-4 with TRBJ2-5; TRBD2 agrees at 11 bases. The TCR was taken from a human donor with non-small cell lung cancer who had a complete response to radiotherapy plus ipilimumab. The CDR3 DNA sequence: TGTGCCAGCAGCATTAGCGGGAGGGCCGATGAGACCCAGTACTTC. Translation: CASSISGRADETQYF.